This T cell receptor (beta chain) was obtained from a study of T-cell reconstitution after alpha-beta-depleted transplantation in children. The V end lost 0 bases, the J end lost 2 bases, and 15 bases lay between the germline ends. Germline loops: CDR1 MNHEY, CDR2 SVGEGT. The CDR3 has 17 residues. The library targeted TCRbeta and was prepared with unique molecular identifiers. TCRdb re-derived calls from the PCR reads in MiXCR, one entry per CDR3 protein. The repertoire has 640,000 or so distinct CDR3 sequences, around a sixth of them found once; the top ten carry 1.1%. This clonotype was counted a few times.

This clonotype was obtained from a human donor who donated a stem cell graft to a child with acute myeloid leukemia. This specimen was PBMCs from the stem cell graft donor, taken from the stem cell graft. The chain carries TRBV6-2 or TRBV6-3 and TRBJ2-3, with D unclear. The DNA of the CDR3 is TGTGCCAGCAGTTACTCGATGGGATTAGAAATCACAGATACGCAGTATTTT. Protein product: CASSYSMGLEITDTQYF.